The clone carrying this T cell receptor (beta chain) was counted ten times or more. This entry comes from a study of breast tumors, draining lymph nodes, adjacent tissues. This CDR3 region has 13 residues. V was clipped by 5 bases and J by 4 bases; unmatched bases: 2. Germline V CDR1 and CDR2: MDHEN, SYDVKM. TCRdb reprocessed the multiplex PCR reads with MiXCR, giving one entry per CDR3 protein. The table lists about 150,000 distinct CDR3 sequences, approximately 20% of them singletons. Breast cancer patients provided tissue from their axillary draining lymph nodes. The chain combines TRBV28 with TRBJ2-3; 8 positions agree with TRBD1. The source material was axillary lymph node tissue. The receptor comes from a female donor with breast cancer. Some clones in this sample may be carry-over from other donors' samples. CDR3 amino acids: CASSNRGADTQYF. CDR3 bases: TGTGCCAGCAGTAACAGGGGGGCAGATACGCAGTATTTT.